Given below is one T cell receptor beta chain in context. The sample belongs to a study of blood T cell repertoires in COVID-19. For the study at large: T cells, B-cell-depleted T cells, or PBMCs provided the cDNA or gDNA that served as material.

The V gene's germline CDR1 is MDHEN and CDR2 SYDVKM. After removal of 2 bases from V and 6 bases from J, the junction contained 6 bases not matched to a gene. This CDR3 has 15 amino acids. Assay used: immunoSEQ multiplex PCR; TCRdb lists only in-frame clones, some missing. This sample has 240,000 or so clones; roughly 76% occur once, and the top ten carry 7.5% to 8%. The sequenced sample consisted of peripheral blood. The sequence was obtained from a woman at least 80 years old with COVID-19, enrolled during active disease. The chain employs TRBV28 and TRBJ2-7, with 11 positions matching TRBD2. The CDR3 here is CASSLTTSGRREQYF. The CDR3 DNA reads TGTGCCAGCAGTTTAACAACTAGCGGGAGACGCGAGCAGTACTTC.